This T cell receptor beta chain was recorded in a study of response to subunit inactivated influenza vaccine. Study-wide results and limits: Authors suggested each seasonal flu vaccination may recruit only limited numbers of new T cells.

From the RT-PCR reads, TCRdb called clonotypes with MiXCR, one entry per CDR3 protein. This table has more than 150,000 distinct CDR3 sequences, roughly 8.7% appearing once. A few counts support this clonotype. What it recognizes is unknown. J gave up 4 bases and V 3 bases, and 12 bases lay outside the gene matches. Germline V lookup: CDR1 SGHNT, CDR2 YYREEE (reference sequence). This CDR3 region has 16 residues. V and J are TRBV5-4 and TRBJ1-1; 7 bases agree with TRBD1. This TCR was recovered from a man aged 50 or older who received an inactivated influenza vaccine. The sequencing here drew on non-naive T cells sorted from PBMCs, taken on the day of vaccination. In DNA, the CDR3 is TGTGCCAGCAGCTCCACGGGAGACAGGGAGGGCACTGAAGCTTTCTTT. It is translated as CASSSTGDREGTEAFF. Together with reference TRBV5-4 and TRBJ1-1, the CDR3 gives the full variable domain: ETGVTQSPTHLIKTRGQQVTLRCSSQSGHNTVSWYQQALGQGPQFIFQYYREEENGRGNFPPRFSGLQFPNYSSELNVNALELDDSALYLCASSSTGDREGTEAFFGQGTRLTVV.